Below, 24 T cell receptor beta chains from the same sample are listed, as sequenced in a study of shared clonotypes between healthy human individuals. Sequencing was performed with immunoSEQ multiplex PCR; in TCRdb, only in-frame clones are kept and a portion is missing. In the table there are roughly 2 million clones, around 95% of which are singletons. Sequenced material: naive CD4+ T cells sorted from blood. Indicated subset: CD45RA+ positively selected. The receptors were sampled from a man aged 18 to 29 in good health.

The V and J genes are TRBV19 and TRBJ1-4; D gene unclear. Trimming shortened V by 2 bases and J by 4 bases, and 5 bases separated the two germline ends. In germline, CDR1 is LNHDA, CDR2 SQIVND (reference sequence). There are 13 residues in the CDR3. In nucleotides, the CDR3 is TGTGCCAGTAGTATATACCTTAATGAAAAACTGTTTTTT. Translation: CASSIYLNEKLFF.

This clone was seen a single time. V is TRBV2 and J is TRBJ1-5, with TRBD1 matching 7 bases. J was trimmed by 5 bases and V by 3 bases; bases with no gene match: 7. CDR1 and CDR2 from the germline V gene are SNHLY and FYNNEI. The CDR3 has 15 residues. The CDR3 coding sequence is TGTGCCAGCAGTGAGACCCTGGGACAGTATCAGCCCCAGCATTTT. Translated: CASSETLGQYQPQHF.

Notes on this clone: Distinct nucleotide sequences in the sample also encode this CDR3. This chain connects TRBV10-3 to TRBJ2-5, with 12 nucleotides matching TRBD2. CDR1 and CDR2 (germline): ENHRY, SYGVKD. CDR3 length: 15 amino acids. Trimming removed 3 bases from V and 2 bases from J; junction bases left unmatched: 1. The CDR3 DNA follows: TGTGCCATCAGTGAAGGGACTAGCGGGCAAGAGACCCAGTACTTC. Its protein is CAISEGTSGQETQYF.

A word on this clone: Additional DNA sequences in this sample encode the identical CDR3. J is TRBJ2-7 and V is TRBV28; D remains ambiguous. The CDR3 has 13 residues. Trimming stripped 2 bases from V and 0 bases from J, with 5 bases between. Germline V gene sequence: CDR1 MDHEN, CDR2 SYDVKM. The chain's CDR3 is CASSLPPSYEQYF. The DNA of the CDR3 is TGTGCCAGCAGTTTACCCCCCTCCTACGAGCAGTACTTC.

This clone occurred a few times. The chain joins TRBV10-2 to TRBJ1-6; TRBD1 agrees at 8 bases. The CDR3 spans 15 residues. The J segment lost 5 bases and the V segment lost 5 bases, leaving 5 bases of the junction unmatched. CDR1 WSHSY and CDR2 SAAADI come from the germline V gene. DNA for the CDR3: TGCGCCAGCAGTTCGACAGGGGAAAATAATTCACCCCTCCACTTT. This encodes CASSSTGENNSPLHF.

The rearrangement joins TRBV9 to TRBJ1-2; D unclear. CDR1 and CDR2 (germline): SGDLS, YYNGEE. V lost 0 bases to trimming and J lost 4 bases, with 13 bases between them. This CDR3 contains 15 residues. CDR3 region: CASSVGSPVIYGYTF. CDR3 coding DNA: TGTGCCAGCAGCGTAGGCAGCCCTGTTATCTATGGCTACACCTTC.

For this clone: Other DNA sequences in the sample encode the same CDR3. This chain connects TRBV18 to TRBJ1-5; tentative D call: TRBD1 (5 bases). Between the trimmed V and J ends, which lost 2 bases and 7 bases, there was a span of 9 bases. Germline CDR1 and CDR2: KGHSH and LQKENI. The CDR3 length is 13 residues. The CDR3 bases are TGTGCCAGCTCACCAGGGGAGGGGCAGCCCCAGCATTTT. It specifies CASSPGEGQPQHF. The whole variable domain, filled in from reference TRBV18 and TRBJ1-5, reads NAGVMQNPRHLVRRRGQEARLRCSPMKGHSHVYWYRQLPEEGLKFMVYLQKENIIDESGMPKERFSAEFPKEGPSILRIQQVVRGDSAAYFCASSPGEGQPQHFGDGTRLSIL.

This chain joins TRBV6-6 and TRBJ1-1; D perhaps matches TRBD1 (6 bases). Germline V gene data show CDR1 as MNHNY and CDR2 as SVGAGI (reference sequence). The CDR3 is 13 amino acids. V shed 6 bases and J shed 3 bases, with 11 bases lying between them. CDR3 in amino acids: CASSTGRDTEAFF. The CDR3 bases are TGTGCCAGCAGCACAGGGAGAGACACTGAAGCTTTCTTT.

CDR3 coding DNA: TGTGCCAGCAGTTTATTCGGACAGGGAATGAACACTGAAGCTTTCTTT. Amino acid sequence: CASSLFGQGMNTEAFF. V gene TRBV27 combines with J gene TRBJ1-1; 8 positions agree with TRBD1. CDR1 MNHEY and CDR2 SMNVEV come from the germline V gene (reference sequence). The CDR3 runs 16 residues. Unmatched junction bases numbered 4, after V lost 1 base and J lost 0 bases.

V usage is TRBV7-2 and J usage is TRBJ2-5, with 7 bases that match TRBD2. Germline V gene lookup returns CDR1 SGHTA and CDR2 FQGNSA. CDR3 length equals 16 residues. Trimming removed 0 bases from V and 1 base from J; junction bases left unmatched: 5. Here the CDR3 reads CASSLALGGGQETQYF. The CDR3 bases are TGTGCCAGCAGCTTAGCGCTGGGCGGGGGCCAAGAGACCCAGTACTTC. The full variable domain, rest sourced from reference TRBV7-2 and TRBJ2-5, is GAGVSQSPSNKVTEKGKDVELRCDPISGHTALYWYRQSLGQGLEFLIYFQGNSAPDKSGLPSDRFSAERTGGSVSTLTIQRTQQEDSAVYLCASSLALGGGQETQYFGPGTRLLVL.

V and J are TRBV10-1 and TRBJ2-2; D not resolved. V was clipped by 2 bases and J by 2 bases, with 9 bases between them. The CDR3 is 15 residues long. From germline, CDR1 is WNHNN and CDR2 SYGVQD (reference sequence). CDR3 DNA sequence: TGCGCCAGCAGTGAGAAACGTCAAAACACCGGGGAGCTGTTTTTT. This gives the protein CASSEKRQNTGELFF.

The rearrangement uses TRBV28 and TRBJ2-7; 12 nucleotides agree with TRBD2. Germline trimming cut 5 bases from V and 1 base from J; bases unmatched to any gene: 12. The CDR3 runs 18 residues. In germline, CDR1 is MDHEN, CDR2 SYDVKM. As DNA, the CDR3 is TGTGCCAGCAGTAAAGTGACTAGCGGGGGCCGGGGTTCCTACGAGCAGTACTTC. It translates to CASSKVTSGGRGSYEQYF.

CDR3 nucleotides: TGTGCCTGGAGTGTACCTGGCGGTTACCAAGAGACCCAGTACTTC. Amino acids: CAWSVPGGYQETQYF. The rearrangement links TRBV30 to TRBJ2-5; no clear D. V lost 0 bases and J 0 bases, leaving 11 bases between the germline ends. CDR3 length equals 15 residues. The V gene's germline CDR1 is GTSNPN and CDR2 SVGIG (reference sequence). The full variable domain, rest sourced from reference TRBV30 and TRBJ2-5, is SQTIHQWPATLVQPVGSPLSLECTVEGTSNPNLYWYRQAAGRGLQLLFYSVGIGQISSEVPQNLSASRPQDRQFILSSKKLLLSDSGFYLCAWSVPGGYQETQYFGPGTRLLVL.

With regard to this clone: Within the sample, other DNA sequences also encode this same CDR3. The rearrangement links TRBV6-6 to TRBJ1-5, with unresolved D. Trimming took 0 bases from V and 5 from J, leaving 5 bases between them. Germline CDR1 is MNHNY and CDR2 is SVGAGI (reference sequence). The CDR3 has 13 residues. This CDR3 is CASSYSKDQPQHF. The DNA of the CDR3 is TGTGCCAGCAGTTACTCGAAGGATCAGCCCCAGCATTTT.

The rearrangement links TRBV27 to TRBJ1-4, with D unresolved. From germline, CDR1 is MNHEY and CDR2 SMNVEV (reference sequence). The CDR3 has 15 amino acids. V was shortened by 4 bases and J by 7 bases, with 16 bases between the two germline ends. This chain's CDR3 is CASSSPPTGSEKLFF. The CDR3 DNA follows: TGTGCCAGCAGTTCCCCTCCGACCGGCAGTGAAAAACTGTTTTTT.

The CDR3 here is CASRRSGGFAYEQYF. CDR3 sequence (DNA): TGTGCCAGTAGGAGGTCAGGGGGCTTCGCCTACGAGCAGTACTTC. The V call is TRBV19, the J call TRBJ2-7; 8 positions agree with TRBD1. The V gene's germline CDR1 is LNHDA and CDR2 SQIVND (reference sequence). The ends lost 6 bases at V and 2 bases at J; junction bases unmatched: 9. This CDR3 comprises 15 residues.

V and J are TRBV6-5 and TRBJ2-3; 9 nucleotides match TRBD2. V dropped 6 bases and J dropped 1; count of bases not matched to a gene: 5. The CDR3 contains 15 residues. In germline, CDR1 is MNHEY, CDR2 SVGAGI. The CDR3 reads CASSFSGSGTDTQYF. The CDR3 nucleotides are TGTGCCAGCAGCTTTAGCGGGAGTGGCACAGATACGCAGTATTTT.

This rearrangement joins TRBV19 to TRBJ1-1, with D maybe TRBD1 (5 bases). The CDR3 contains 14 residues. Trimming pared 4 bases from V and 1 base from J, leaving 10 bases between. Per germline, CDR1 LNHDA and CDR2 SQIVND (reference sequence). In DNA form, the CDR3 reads TGTGCCAGTAGTAACTCCGGGGGGAACACTGAAGCTTTCTTT. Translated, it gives CASSNSGGNTEAFF.

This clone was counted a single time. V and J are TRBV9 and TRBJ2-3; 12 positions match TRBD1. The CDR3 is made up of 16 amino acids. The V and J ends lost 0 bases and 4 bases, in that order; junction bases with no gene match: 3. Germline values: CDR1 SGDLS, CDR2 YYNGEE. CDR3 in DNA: TGTGCCAGCAGCGTAGGTGGGACAGGGGGCGCAGATACGCAGTATTTT. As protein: CASSVGGTGGADTQYF.

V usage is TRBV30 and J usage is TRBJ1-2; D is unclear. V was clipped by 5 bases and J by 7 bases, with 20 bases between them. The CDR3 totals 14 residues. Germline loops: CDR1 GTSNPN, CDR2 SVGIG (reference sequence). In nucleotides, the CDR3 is TGTGCCTGGCAAGGGCTTCTCAACCGAAGTGGCTACACCTTC. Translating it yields CAWQGLLNRSGYTF.

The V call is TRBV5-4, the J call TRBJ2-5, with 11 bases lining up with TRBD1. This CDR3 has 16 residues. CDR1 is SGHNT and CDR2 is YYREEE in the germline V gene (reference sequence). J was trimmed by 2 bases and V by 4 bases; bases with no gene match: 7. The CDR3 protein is CASSLGDRGEQETQYF. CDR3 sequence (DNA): TGTGCCAGCAGCCTAGGGGACAGGGGGGAACAAGAGACCCAGTACTTC.

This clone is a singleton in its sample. Here the CDR3 DNA reads TGTGCCTGGAGTAGTAAGGGAAAGGACTACAATGAGCAGTTCTTC. Translated, it gives CAWSSKGKDYNEQFF. V and J are TRBV30 and TRBJ2-1; D uncertain. V lost 2 bases and J 3 bases, leaving 14 bases between the germline ends. The CDR3 is 15 residues long. Germline V gives CDR1 GTSNPN, CDR2 SVGIG (reference sequence).

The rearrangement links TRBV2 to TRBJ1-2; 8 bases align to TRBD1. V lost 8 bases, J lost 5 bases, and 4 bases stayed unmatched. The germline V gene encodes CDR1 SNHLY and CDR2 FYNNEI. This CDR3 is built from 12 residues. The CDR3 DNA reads TGTGCCAGCGCAGGGGGCTTGTATGGCTACACCTTC. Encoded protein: CASAGGLYGYTF.

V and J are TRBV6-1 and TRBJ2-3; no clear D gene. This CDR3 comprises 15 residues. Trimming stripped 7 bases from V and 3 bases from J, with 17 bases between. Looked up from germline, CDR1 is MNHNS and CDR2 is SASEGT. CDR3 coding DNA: TGTGCCAGCAAAATTCAGGCCACCACGACAGATACGCAGTATTTT. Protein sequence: CASKIQATTTDTQYF.